The source of this TCR beta chain is a study of breast tumors, draining lymph nodes, adjacent tissues (dated by TCRdb to about 2016). About the investigation overall: Breast cancer patients provided tumor, adjacent nontumor tissue and axillary lymph nodes, and the study compared the TCR beta repertoires across these three sources. In human breast cancer, the study set out to evaluate how tumor, surrounding tissue and draining lymph node repertoires relate to one another and whether T cells may move between these sites.

This clonotype has more than one count but fewer than ten. What antigen it recognizes has not been identified. The sample holds no much larger clone one base away, and base qualities are not on file. The listed sequencing device is Illumina HiSeq 2000. Multiplex PCR amplification was used to build the TCR beta chain libraries. High-throughput sequencing was used to analyze the amplified TCR beta chain products. The raw public reads went through TCRdb reprocessing: fastp at Q25, MiXCR clone calling, in-frame beta chains kept. Rows are unified per CDR3 protein, each entry keeping the most common DNA and genes. The sample profile shows roughly 86,000 distinct CDR3 sequences; about 21% of them were found once. The ten largest clones take up approximately 2.5% of the sample. Lymph node samples were obtained from the axillary draining lymph nodes of breast cancer patients. Study-wide findings and limitations: The conclusion that tumor T cells originate in lymph nodes was presented as consistent with a hypothesis rather than as directly demonstrated. In luminal-like breast cancer, tumor and nontumor tissue repertoires resembled each other significantly more than in basal-like breast cancer. The data were considered consistent with the idea that most tumor T cells come from the lymph node and then expand in tumor tissue. Tumor T-cell repertoires showed less diversity than lymph node repertoires and more diversity than nontumor tissue repertoires, and tumor T-cell repertoires showed preferential V and J gene usage.

At the junction V is shortened by 4 bases and J by 3 bases; bases outside the gene matches: 4. The CDR1 and CDR2 encoded by the germline V gene (reference sequence) are MNHEY and SMNVEV. The CDR3 goes from the cysteine to the phenylalanine over 14 residues. Only the CDR3 DNA stays, 42 bases, in frame from base 1. The source material was axillary lymph node tissue. This receptor chain uses TRBV27 and TRBJ2-7; 9 bases in between match TRBD1. The sequence was collected from a female donor with breast cancer. Some clones in this sample may be carry-over from other donors' samples. In nucleotide form, the sequence is TGTGCCAGCAGTTACGACAGGGGGAGCTACGAGCAGTACTTC. It codes for CASSYDRGSYEQYF.